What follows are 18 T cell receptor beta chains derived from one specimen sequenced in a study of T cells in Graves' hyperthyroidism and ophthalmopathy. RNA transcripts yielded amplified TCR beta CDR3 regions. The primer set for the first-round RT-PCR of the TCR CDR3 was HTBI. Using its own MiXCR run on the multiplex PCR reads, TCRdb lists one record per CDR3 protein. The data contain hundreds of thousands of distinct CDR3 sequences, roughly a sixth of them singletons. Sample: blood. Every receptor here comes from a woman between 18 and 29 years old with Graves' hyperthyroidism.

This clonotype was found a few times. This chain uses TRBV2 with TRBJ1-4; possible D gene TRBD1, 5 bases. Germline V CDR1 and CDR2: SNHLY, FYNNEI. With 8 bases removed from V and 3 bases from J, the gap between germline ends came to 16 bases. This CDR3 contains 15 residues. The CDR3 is CASGQGVRANEKLFF. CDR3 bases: TGTGCCAGCGGTCAAGGGGTTAGGGCTAATGAAAAACTGTTTTTT.

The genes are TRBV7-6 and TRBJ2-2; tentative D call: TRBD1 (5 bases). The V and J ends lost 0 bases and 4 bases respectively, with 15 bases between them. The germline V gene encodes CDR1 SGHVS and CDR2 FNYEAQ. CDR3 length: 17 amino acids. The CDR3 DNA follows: TGTGCCAGCAGCTTAGCCGGCACAGGCGGTGGCACCGGGGAGCTGTTTTTT. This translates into CASSLAGTGGGTGELFF.

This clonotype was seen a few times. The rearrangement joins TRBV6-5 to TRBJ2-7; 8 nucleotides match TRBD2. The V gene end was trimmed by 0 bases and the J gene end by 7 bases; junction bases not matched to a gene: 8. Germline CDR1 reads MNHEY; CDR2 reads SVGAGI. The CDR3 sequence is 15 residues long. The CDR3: CASSYSFGGADEQYF. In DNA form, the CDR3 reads TGTGCCAGCAGTTACTCGTTCGGGGGGGCGGATGAGCAGTACTTC.

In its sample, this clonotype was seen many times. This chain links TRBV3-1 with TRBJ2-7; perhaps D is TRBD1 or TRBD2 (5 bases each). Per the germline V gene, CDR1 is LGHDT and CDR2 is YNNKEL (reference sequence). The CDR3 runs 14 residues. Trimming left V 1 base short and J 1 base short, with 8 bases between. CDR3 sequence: CASSQAGQSYEQYF. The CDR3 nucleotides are TGTGCCAGCAGCCAAGCGGGGCAGTCCTACGAGCAGTACTTC.

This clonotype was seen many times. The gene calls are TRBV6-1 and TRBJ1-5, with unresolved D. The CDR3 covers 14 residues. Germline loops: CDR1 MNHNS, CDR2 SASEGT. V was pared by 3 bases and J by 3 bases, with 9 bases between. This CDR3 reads CASSDSLSNQPQHF. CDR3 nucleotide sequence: TGTGCCAGCAGTGACAGCTTATCCAATCAGCCCCAGCATTTT.

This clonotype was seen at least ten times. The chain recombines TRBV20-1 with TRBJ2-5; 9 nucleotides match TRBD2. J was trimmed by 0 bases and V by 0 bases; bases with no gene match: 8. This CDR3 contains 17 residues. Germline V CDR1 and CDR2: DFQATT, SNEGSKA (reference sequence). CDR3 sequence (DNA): TGCAGTGCTAGAGATCTGTTCTCTAGCGGGGACCAAGAGACCCAGTACTTC. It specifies CSARDLFSSGDQETQYF.

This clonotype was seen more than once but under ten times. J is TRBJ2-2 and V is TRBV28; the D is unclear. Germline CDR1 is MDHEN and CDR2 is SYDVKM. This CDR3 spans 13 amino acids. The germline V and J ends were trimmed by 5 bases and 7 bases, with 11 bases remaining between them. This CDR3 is CASSPGASGELFF. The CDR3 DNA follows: TGTGCCAGCAGTCCAGGAGCTAGCGGGGAGCTGTTTTTT.

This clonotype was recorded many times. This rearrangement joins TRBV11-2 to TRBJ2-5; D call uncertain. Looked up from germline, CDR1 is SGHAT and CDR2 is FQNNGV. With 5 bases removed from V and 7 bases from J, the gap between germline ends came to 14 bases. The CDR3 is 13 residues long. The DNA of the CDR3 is TGTGCCAGCAGCCCAAGTACCCTCGGGACCCAGTACTTC. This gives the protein CASSPSTLGTQYF. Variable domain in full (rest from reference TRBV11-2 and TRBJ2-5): EAGVAQSPRYKIIEKRQSVAFWCNPISGHATLYWYQQILGQGPKLLIQFQNNGVVDDSQLPKDRFSAERLKGVDSTLKIQPAKLEDSAVYLCASSPSTLGTQYFGPGTRLLVL.

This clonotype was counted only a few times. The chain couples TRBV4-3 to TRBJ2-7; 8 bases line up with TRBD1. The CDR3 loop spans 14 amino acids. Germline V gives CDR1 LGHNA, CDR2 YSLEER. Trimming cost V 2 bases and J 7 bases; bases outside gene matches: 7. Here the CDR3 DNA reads TGCGCCAGCAGCCAATCCAGGGGGCTTCTTGAGCAGTACTTC. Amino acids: CASSQSRGLLEQYF.

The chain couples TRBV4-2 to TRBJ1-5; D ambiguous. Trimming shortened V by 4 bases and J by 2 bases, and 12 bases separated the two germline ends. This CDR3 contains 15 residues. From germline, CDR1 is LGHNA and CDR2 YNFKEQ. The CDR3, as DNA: TGTGCCAGCAGCCTCAGTGGGGTCGGCAATCAGCCCCAGCATTTT. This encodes CASSLSGVGNQPQHF.

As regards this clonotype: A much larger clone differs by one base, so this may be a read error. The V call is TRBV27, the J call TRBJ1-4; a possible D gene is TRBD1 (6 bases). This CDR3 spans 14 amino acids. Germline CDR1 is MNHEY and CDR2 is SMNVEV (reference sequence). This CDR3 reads CASRRTGNNEKLLF. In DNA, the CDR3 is TGTGCCAGCAGACGTACAGGGAATAATGAAAAACTGCTTTTT. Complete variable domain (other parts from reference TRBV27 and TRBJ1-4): EAQVTQNPRYLITVTGKKLTVTCSQNMNHEYMSWYRQDPGLGLRQIYYSMNVEVTDKGDVPEGYKVSRKEKRNFPLILESPSPNQTSLYFCASRRTGNNEKLLFGSGTQLSVL.

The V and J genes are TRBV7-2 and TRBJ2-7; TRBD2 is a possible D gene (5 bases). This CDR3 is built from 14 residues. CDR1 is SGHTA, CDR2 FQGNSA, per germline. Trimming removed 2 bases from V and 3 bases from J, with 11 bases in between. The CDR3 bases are TGTGCCAGCAGCTTAACTAGTCACCGCTACGAGCAGTACTTC. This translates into CASSLTSHRYEQYF. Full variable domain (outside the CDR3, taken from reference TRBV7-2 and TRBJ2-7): GAGVSQSPSNKVTEKGKDVELRCDPISGHTALYWYRQSLGQGLEFLIYFQGNSAPDKSGLPSDRFSAERTGGSVSTLTIQRTQQEDSAVYLCASSLTSHRYEQYFGPGTRLTVT.

The CDR3: CASSTGLAGTYEQYF. The CDR3, as DNA: TGTGCCAGCAGTACTGGACTAGCGGGGACCTACGAGCAGTACTTC. The chain recombines TRBV6-5 with TRBJ2-7; 12 bases line up with TRBD2. After removal of 5 bases from V and 2 bases from J, the junction contained 4 bases not matched to a gene. Germline V gives CDR1 MNHEY, CDR2 SVGAGI. The CDR3 consists of 15 residues.

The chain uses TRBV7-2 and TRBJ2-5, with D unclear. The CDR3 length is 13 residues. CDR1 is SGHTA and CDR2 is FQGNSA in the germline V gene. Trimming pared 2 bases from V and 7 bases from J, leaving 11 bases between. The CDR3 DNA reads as TGTGCCAGCAGCTTAAACGCGGAGAGGACCCAGTACTTC. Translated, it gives CASSLNAERTQYF.

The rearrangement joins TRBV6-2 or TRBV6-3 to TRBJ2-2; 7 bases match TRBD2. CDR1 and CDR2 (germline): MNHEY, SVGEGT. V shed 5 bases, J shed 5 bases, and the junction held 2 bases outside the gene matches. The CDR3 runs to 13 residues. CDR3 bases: TGTGCCAGCAGTGGACTAGTTACCGGGGAGCTGTTTTTT. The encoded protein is CASSGLVTGELFF.

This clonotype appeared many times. The CDR3 bases are TGTGCCTGGAGTGTAAGTCATAGCTCCTACAATGAGCAGTTCTTC. Protein: CAWSVSHSSYNEQFF. The chain combines TRBV30 with TRBJ2-1, with D unresolved. Germline V lookup: CDR1 GTSNPN, CDR2 SVGIG (reference sequence). Trimming shortened V by 0 bases and J by 0 bases, and 9 bases separated the two germline ends. The CDR3 extends over 15 amino acids.

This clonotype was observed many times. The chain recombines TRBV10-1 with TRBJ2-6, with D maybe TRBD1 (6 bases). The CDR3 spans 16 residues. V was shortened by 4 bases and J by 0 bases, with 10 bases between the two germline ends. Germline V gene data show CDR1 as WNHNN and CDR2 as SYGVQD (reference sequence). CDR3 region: CASSVTGYSGANVLTF. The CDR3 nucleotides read TGCGCCAGCAGTGTCACAGGGTACTCTGGGGCCAACGTCCTGACTTTC.

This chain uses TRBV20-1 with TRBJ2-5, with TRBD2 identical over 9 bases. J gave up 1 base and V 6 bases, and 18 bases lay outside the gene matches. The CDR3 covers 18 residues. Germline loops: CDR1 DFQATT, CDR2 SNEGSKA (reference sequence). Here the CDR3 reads CSAPEGTSSMGAQETQYF. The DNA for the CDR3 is TGCAGTGCCCCAGAGGGGACTAGCTCCATGGGGGCCCAAGAGACCCAGTACTTC.